These 28 T cell receptor beta chains were sequenced from one sample in a study of read filtering for tumor transcriptome and immune sequencing (dated by TCRdb to 2020 to 2021). TCRdb records Illumina HiSeq 4000 as the sequencer. TCR libraries were constructed from roughly 0.4 ug RNA using the Immunoverse kit, and molecular barcoded adaptors covering alpha/delta and beta/gamma chains were employed. The raw public reads went through TCRdb reprocessing: fastp at Q25, MiXCR clone calling, in-frame beta chains kept. Each record represents a unique CDR3 protein, reported with the most common genes and DNA among its rows. Here the sample has 85,000 or so distinct CDR3 sequences; roughly 12% occur a single time. Approximately 15% of the sample belongs to the ten largest clones. Specimen: a population of CD138-negative cells sorted from bone marrow. The sample's cell subset or site label, decoded: bone marrow mononuclear cells depleted of CD138+ plasma/myeloma cells by negative magnetic selection. These receptors all stem from a donor older than 35 with multiple myeloma.

This clonotype was seen repeatedly, ten times or more. This chain uses TRBV29-1 with TRBJ1-1; 8 nucleotides agree with TRBD1. CDR1 is SQVTM and CDR2 is ANQGSEA in the germline V gene. The J segment lost 3 bases and the V segment lost 7 bases, leaving 7 bases of the junction unmatched. The length of the CDR3 is 13 residues. CDR3 nucleotides: TGCAGCGCCAGGACAGGGAAGGACACTGAAGCTTTCTTT. It yields the protein CSARTGKDTEAFF.

A remark on this clonotype: A much larger clone differs by one base, so this may be a read error. This rearrangement joins TRBV5-1 to TRBJ1-2, with a tentative D call TRBD1 (5 bases). The CDR3 extends over 14 amino acids. Germline CDR1 is SGHRS and CDR2 is YFSETQ. V lost 0 bases and J lost 10, with 16 bases in between. The chain's CDR3 is CASSLDGGGFDYTF. In DNA form, the CDR3 reads TGCGCCAGCAGCTTGGACGGCGGGGGGTTTGACTACACCTTC.

This clonotype was counted ten times or more. The rearrangement joins TRBV30 to TRBJ2-3; 10 nucleotides line up with TRBD2. Germline V gene data show CDR1 as GTSNPN and CDR2 as SVGIG (reference sequence). The junction had 8 bases not matched to a gene; V was cut back by 0 bases and J by 5 bases. The CDR3 spans 16 residues. The CDR3, as DNA: TGTGCCTGGAGTGTAGGAGCGGGAGGGTTGGGAGATACGCAGTATTTT. Protein product: CAWSVGAGGLGDTQYF.

This clonotype appeared many times. This chain uses TRBV29-1 with TRBJ1-1, with D uncertain. CDR1 is SQVTM, CDR2 ANQGSEA, per germline. The length of the CDR3 is 12 residues. Trimming removed 3 bases at V and 1 base at J, with 6 bases between. The CDR3, as DNA: TGCAGCGTTGATGGCGGGAACACTGAAGCTTTCTTT. Protein product: CSVDGGNTEAFF.

The J gene is TRBJ2-7, the V gene TRBV20-1; 7 positions match TRBD2. Unmatched junction bases numbered 9, after V lost 5 bases and J lost 5 bases. The CDR3 totals 13 residues. The germline gives CDR1 DFQATT, CDR2 SNEGSKA (reference sequence). The CDR3 DNA follows: TGCAGTGCTGAGAGACTAGCTAATGACGAGCAGTACTTC. Translated, it gives CSAERLANDEQYF.

Ten or more counts support this clonotype. J is TRBJ2-1 and V is TRBV11-3, with 12 bases matching TRBD2. Germline V CDR1 and CDR2: SGHNT, YENEEA. This CDR3 is built from 17 residues. Unmatched junction bases numbered 6, after V lost 5 bases and J lost 1 base. The CDR3 nucleotides are TGTGCCAGCAGCAAGACTAGCGGGAGAGGTTCCTACAATGAGCAGTTCTTC. It specifies CASSKTSGRGSYNEQFF. Variable domain in full (rest from reference TRBV11-3 and TRBJ2-1): EAGVVQSPRYKIIEKKQPVAFWCNPISGHNTLYWYLQNLGQGPELLIRYENEEAVDDSQLPKDRFSAERLKGVDSTLKIQPAELGDSAVYLCASSKTSGRGSYNEQFFGPGTRLTVL.

In the case of this clonotype: A far larger clone is only one base removed, so a read error is likely. The rearrangement uses TRBV7-9 and TRBJ2-1, with D perhaps TRBD2 (6 bases). Germline CDR1 SEHNR, CDR2 FQNEAQ (reference sequence). The CDR3 consists of 16 residues. The CDR3, as DNA: TGTGCCAGCGGCTTAGTCGGCATTATGGGAGGCAATGAGCAGTTCTTC. Its protein is CASGLVGIMGGNEQFF.

Comments on this clonotype: The junction does not match germline at one end; this may be a read error. The CDR3 here is CASSSYTGTQYF. For the CDR3, the DNA is TGTGCCAGCAGTTCCTATACAGGTACGCAGTATTTT. This chain links TRBV6-6 with TRBJ2-3; D is perhaps TRBD1 (5 bases). In germline, CDR1 is MNHNY, CDR2 SVGAGI (reference sequence). The CDR3 consists of 12 residues.

There are many counts of this clonotype. This chain joins TRBV19 and TRBJ2-6; TRBD1 matches 9 bases. The V segment lost 5 bases and the J segment 2 bases; nucleotides outside the gene matches: 10. The CDR3 covers 18 residues. Germline loops: CDR1 LNHDA, CDR2 SQIVND (reference sequence). CDR3 protein: CASSQPGQGLPGANVLTF. The CDR3 DNA sequence: TGTGCCAGTAGTCAACCGGGACAGGGACTACCTGGGGCCAACGTCCTGACTTTC.

This clonotype was observed at least ten times. V is TRBV6-1 and J is TRBJ2-3, with D unresolved. Per the germline V gene, CDR1 is MNHNS and CDR2 is SASEGT. The CDR3 contains 19 residues. The V gene lost 1 base and the J gene lost 2 bases, with 22 bases spanning the gap. As DNA, the CDR3 is TGTGCCAGCAGTGAAGTTCCTATAGGCGGCGGCCCTCCCACAGATACGCAGTATTTT. The encoded protein is CASSEVPIGGGPPTDTQYF.

This clonotype was seen at least ten times. The CDR3 loop is CASNPSDDEQYF. CDR3 coding DNA: TGTGCCAGCAATCCTAGCGATGACGAGCAGTACTTC. The V call is TRBV28, the J call TRBJ2-7, with TRBD2 as a possible D gene (6 bases). The CDR3 runs to 12 residues. Trimming stripped 7 bases from V and 5 bases from J, with 12 bases between. Germline V lookup: CDR1 MDHEN, CDR2 SYDVKM.

As concerns this clonotype: A junction boundary mismatches the germline segment, possibly from a read error. V gene TRBV11-2 combines with J gene TRBJ2-2; 12 bases are shared with TRBD2. Germline-derived CDR1 and CDR2 are SGHAT and FQNNGV. The CDR3 has 16 residues. This CDR3 is CASSPRTSGNTGKLFF. CDR3 in DNA: TGTGCCAGCAGCCCCAGGACTAGCGGGAACACCGGGAAGCTGTTTTTT. The full variable domain, completed using reference TRBV11-2 and TRBJ2-2, is EAGVAQSPRYKIIEKRQSVAFWCNPISGHATLYWYQQILGQGPKLLIQFQNNGVVDDSQLPKDRFSAERLKGVDSTLKIQPAKLEDSAVYLCASSPRTSGNTGKLFFGEGSRLTVL.

This clonotype was detected ten times or more. The V gene is TRBV20-1, the J gene TRBJ2-1; TRBD2 might be the D (5 bases). Germline lookup yields CDR1 DFQATT and CDR2 SNEGSKA (reference sequence). Trimming stripped 1 base from V and 1 base from J, with 14 bases between. This CDR3 contains 16 residues. DNA of the CDR3: TGCAGTGCTAGAGTTCCGTCTCCGGGGTCCTACAATGAGCAGTTCTTC. This translates into CSARVPSPGSYNEQFF.

This clonotype was observed at least ten times. The genes are TRBV4-1 and TRBJ2-7; 10 bases match TRBD1. Germline trimming cut 2 bases from V and 5 bases from J; bases unmatched to any gene: 6. The CDR3 runs 15 residues. The germline V gene has CDR1 MGHRA and CDR2 YSYEKL. CDR3 amino acids: CASSQHGQGGDEQYF. DNA for the CDR3: TGCGCCAGCAGCCAACACGGACAGGGGGGCGACGAGCAGTACTTC.

Ten or more counts support this clonotype. This sequence joins TRBV28 and TRBJ1-5, with TRBD1 matching over 7 bases. CDR3 length: 14 amino acids. V gave up 4 bases and J gave up 2 bases; unmatched junction bases: 2. Looked up from germline, CDR1 is MDHEN and CDR2 is SYDVKM. In DNA, the CDR3 is TGTGCCAGCAGTTCAGGACAGGGCAATCAGCCCCAGCATTTT. Amino acids: CASSSGQGNQPQHF.

This clonotype was counted only a few times. This chain uses TRBV4-2 with TRBJ1-5, with a possible D match to TRBD1 (6 bases). Trimming took 0 bases from V and 5 from J, leaving 14 bases between them. This CDR3 is built from 16 residues. The germline V gene has CDR1 LGHNA and CDR2 YNFKEQ. CDR3 loop: CASSQDQGQGHQPQHF. In nucleotides, the CDR3 is TGTGCCAGCAGCCAAGATCAGGGGCAGGGGCATCAGCCCCAGCATTTT.

This clonotype was counted at least ten times. The chain employs TRBV9 and TRBJ2-1, with 7 bases lining up with TRBD2. Germline CDR1 reads SGDLS; CDR2 reads YYNGEE. The CDR3 has 16 residues. Germline trimming cut 0 bases from V and 4 bases from J; bases unmatched to any gene: 7. The DNA for the CDR3 is TGTGCCAGCAGCGTAGAGGCGGGAGTTTCGTACAATGAGCAGTTCTTC. Translation gives CASSVEAGVSYNEQFF.

This clonotype appeared many times. The chain combines TRBV11-3 with TRBJ1-1; D possibly corresponds to TRBD1 (5 bases). The CDR3 has 15 amino acids. Deletions cut 0 bases from V and 4 bases from J, with 12 bases between. Per germline, CDR1 SGHNT and CDR2 YENEEA. This CDR3 is CASSLDWQGATEAFF. CDR3 sequence (DNA): TGTGCCAGCAGCTTAGATTGGCAGGGCGCCACTGAAGCTTTCTTT.

This clonotype was seen many times. V usage is TRBV12-3 or TRBV12-4 and J usage is TRBJ2-1, with TRBD2 matching over 11 bases. The CDR3 is made up of 18 amino acids. V was clipped by 3 bases and J by 0 bases; unmatched bases: 7. CDR3 region: CASSLRLAGGGSYNEQFF. The CDR3, as DNA: TGTGCCAGCAGTTTGAGGCTAGCGGGAGGAGGCTCCTACAATGAGCAGTTCTTC.

This clonotype was counted many times. The V gene is TRBV5-1, the J gene TRBJ1-1, with D possibly matching TRBD1 (5 bases). Germline CDR1 reads SGHRS; CDR2 reads YFSETQ. The CDR3 has 15 amino acids. Trimming cost V 2 bases and J 1 base, with 12 bases left between them. The CDR3 spells CASSFGGIGNTEAFF. CDR3 coding DNA: TGCGCCAGCAGCTTCGGGGGTATAGGGAACACTGAAGCTTTCTTT.

This clonotype was seen many times. This chain uses TRBV20-1 with TRBJ1-1; 7 positions agree with TRBD1. V was pared by 3 bases and J by 5 bases, with 21 bases of the junction left unmatched. The germline V gene has CDR1 DFQATT and CDR2 SNEGSKA (reference sequence). There are 18 residues in the CDR3. The CDR3 loop is CSARAGYHRGLRGTEAFF. DNA of the CDR3: TGCAGTGCTAGGGCAGGATACCACAGGGGTCTCCGAGGGACTGAAGCTTTCTTT.

With regard to this clonotype: This may stem from a read error, because a much larger clone lies one nucleotide away. V usage is TRBV29-1 and J usage is TRBJ2-3; D ambiguous. The length of the CDR3 is 15 residues. The V end was cut by 6 bases, the J end by 10 bases, with 26 bases between. Germline V gene lookup returns CDR1 SQVTM and CDR2 ANQGSEA. The CDR3 loop is CSVQVRLDPTYAQYF. DNA of the CDR3: TGCAGCGTCCAGGTTCGGTTAGATCCAACCTATGCGCAGTATTTT.

The V and J genes are TRBV3-1 and TRBJ1-1; the D gene is possibly TRBD1 (5 bases). The CDR3 loop spans 13 amino acids. From germline, CDR1 is LGHDT and CDR2 YNNKEL (reference sequence). The V and J ends lost 2 bases and 6 bases respectively, with 10 bases between them. CDR3 sequence (DNA): TGTGCCAGCAGCCAAATGGGGGGATCTGAAGCTTTCTTT. Translating it yields CASSQMGGSEAFF.

This clonotype was detected ten times or more. The chain combines TRBV20-1 with TRBJ2-7, with TRBD2 identical over 7 bases. The CDR3 is made up of 14 amino acids. V trimming: 1 base; J trimming: 2 bases; junction bases outside the gene matches: 5. Germline V lookup: CDR1 DFQATT, CDR2 SNEGSKA (reference sequence). CDR3 residues: CSARGGRAAYEQYF. CDR3 nucleotides: TGCAGTGCTAGAGGTGGGAGGGCCGCCTACGAGCAGTACTTC.

This clonotype was seen ten or more times. The V gene is TRBV7-6, the J gene TRBJ2-2; possible D gene TRBD2, 5 bases. The CDR3 sequence is 16 residues long. V lost 3 bases, J lost 1 base, and 12 bases lay in between. Germline V gives CDR1 SGHVS, CDR2 FNYEAQ. In DNA form, the CDR3 reads TGTGCCAGCAGCTTCGAAGGACTTCTGAACACCGGGGAGCTGTTTTTT. Amino acid sequence: CASSFEGLLNTGELFF.

This clonotype appeared many times. This rearrangement joins TRBV29-1 to TRBJ1-5; the D is unclear. Trimming removed 3 bases at V and 3 bases at J, with 6 bases between. CDR1 is SQVTM, CDR2 ANQGSEA, per germline. This CDR3 is built from 12 residues. The CDR3 nucleotides are TGCAGCGTTGAGGACCACAATCAGCCCCAGCATTTT. Its translation is CSVEDHNQPQHF.

This clonotype was counted ten times or more. The rearrangement uses TRBV20-1 and TRBJ1-4; weak D call: TRBD1 (5 bases). Germline V gene sequence: CDR1 DFQATT, CDR2 SNEGSKA (reference sequence). Trimming took 1 base from V and 7 from J, leaving 16 bases between them. This CDR3 region has 15 residues. CDR3 amino acids: CSARVGVRAAEKLFF. The CDR3 coding sequence is TGCAGTGCTAGAGTCGGGGTCAGGGCGGCTGAAAAACTGTTTTTT.

This clonotype turned up a few times. This may stem from a read error, because a much larger clone lies one nucleotide away. V usage is TRBV12-5 and J usage is TRBJ2-1, with D perhaps matching TRBD2 (6 bases). This CDR3 spans 12 amino acids. CDR1 and CDR2 from the germline V gene are LGHNT and FRNRAP. CDR3 DNA: TGTGTTAGTGGTTTAGAGGGAGGTGAGCAGTTCTTC. This translates into CVSGLEGGEQFF. Variable domain in full (rest from reference TRBV12-5 and TRBJ2-1): DARVTQTPRHKVTEMGQEVTMRCQPILGHNTVFWYRQTMMQGLELLAYFRNRAPLDDSGMPKDRFSAEMPDATLATLKIQPSEPRDSAVYFCVSGLEGGEQFFGPGTRLTVL.